The 9 T cell receptor beta chains below come from one sample, sequenced in a study of blood T cell repertoires in COVID-19. Sequenced by immunoSEQ multiplex PCR; TCRdb stores in-frame clones only, minus some. The sample holds 200,000 to 250,000 clones, under 90% seen once. The specimen was peripheral blood. The source is an elderly woman with acute or convalescent COVID-19.

V usage is TRBV19 and J usage is TRBJ1-1; D call uncertain. The CDR3 runs 15 residues. V was pared by 1 base and J by 5 bases, with 14 bases between. From germline, CDR1 is LNHDA and CDR2 SQIVND (reference sequence). The CDR3 DNA is TGTGCCAGTAGTATAGCGGAGGGTAGGTGGACTGAAGCTTTCTTT. This sequence encodes CASSIAEGRWTEAFF.

The chain combines TRBV4-3 with TRBJ1-2; 12 bases map to TRBD1. Per the germline V gene, CDR1 is LGHNA and CDR2 is YSLEER. V gave up 2 bases and J gave up 7 bases; unmatched junction bases: 8. This CDR3 contains 16 residues. The CDR3 DNA sequence: TGCGCCAGCAGCCAAACTACGGGACAGGGGGCTGGTGGCTACACCTTC. Its protein is CASSQTTGQGAGGYTF.

This chain links TRBV5-5 with TRBJ1-1; D remains ambiguous. The CDR3 extends over 15 amino acids. Per the germline V gene, CDR1 is SGHKS and CDR2 is YYEKEE (reference sequence). Trimming removed 0 bases from V and 0 bases from J, with 9 bases in between. The CDR3 loop reads CASSLAWQMNTEAFF. For the CDR3, the DNA is TGTGCCAGCAGCTTGGCCTGGCAGATGAACACTGAAGCTTTCTTT.

The J gene is TRBJ2-3, the V gene TRBV19, with 11 bases aligning to TRBD2. CDR3 size: 13 residues. The V and J ends lost 11 bases and 4 bases, in that order; junction bases with no gene match: 5. Germline lookup yields CDR1 LNHDA and CDR2 SQIVND (reference sequence). The CDR3 DNA reads as TGTGCCGTAAGACTAGCGGGGTCAGATACGCAGTATTTT. Amino acid sequence: CAVRLAGSDTQYF.

This chain connects TRBV19 to TRBJ1-6, with D maybe TRBD1 (5 bases). Trimming cost V 0 bases and J 5 bases, with 14 bases left between them. Germline loops: CDR1 LNHDA, CDR2 SQIVND (reference sequence). The CDR3 spans 17 residues. The CDR3 is CASSIEGQFGNNSPLHF. CDR3 DNA sequence: TGTGCCAGTAGTATAGAGGGGCAGTTCGGAAATAATTCACCCCTCCACTTT.

The rearrangement uses TRBV9 and TRBJ1-6, with D unresolved. The CDR3 spans 15 residues. Trimming removed 0 bases at V and 7 bases at J, with 11 bases between. Germline V gene data show CDR1 as SGDLS and CDR2 as YYNGEE. CDR3 amino acids: CASSVGRRGNSPLHF. DNA for the CDR3: TGTGCCAGCAGCGTAGGGAGGCGCGGAAATTCACCCCTCCACTTT.

J is TRBJ1-3 and V is TRBV7-8; 9 nucleotides align to TRBD1. The trim removed 5 bases at V and 3 bases at J, leaving 8 bases unmatched. This CDR3 has 16 amino acids. The germline CDR1 and CDR2 sequences are SGHVS and FQNEAQ. Here the CDR3 reads CASSAENRGLGNTIYF. The DNA of the CDR3 is TGTGCCAGCAGCGCCGAAAACAGGGGGCTTGGAAACACCATATATTTT.

The CDR3 nucleotides read TGTGCCAGCAGCCTTGCGACAGTCGTCGGCTATGGCTACACCTTC. Amino acid sequence: CASSLATVVGYGYTF. The chain uses TRBV5-8 and TRBJ1-2, with D tentatively TRBD1 (5 bases). Trimming took off 4 bases at V and 4 bases at J, with 17 bases between the two ends. Germline V gene data show CDR1 as SGHTS and CDR2 as YDEGEE. The CDR3 has 15 amino acids.

This chain joins TRBV4-3 and TRBJ2-3; D is ambiguous. The V and J ends lost 4 bases and 3 bases respectively, with 14 bases between them. Germline CDR1 LGHNA, CDR2 YSLEER. CDR3 length equals 15 residues. Here the CDR3 DNA reads TGCGCCAGCAGCCCACAAGGAATACTAACAGATACGCAGTATTTT. Amino acids: CASSPQGILTDTQYF.